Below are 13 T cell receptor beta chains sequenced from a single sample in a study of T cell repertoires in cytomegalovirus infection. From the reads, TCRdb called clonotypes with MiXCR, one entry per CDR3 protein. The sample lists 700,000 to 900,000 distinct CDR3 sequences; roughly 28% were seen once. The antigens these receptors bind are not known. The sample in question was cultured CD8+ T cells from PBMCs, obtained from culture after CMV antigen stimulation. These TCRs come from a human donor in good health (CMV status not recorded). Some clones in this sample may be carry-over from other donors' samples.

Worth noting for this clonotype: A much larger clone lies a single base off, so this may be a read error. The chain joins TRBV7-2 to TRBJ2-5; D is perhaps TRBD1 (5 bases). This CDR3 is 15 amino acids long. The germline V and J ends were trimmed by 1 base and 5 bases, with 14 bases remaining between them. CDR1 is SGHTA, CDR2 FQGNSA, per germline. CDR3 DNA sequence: TGTGCCAGCAGCTTAGGGGCATTCAACAGGGAGACCCAGTACTTC. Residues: CASSLGAFNRETQYF.

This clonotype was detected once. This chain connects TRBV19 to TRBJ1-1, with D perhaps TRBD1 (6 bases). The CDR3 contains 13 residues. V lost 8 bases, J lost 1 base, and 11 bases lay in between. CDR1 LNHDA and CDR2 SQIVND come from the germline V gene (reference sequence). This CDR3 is CASWTVSNTEAFF. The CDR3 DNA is TGTGCCAGTTGGACAGTATCGAACACTGAAGCTTTCTTT.

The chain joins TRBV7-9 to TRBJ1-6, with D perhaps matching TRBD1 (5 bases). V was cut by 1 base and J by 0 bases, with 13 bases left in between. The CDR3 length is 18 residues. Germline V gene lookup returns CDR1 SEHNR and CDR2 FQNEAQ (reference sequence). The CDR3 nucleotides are TGTGCCAGCAGCTTAGGGGCAGGGAAGAGCTCCTATAATTCACCCCTCCACTTT. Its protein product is CASSLGAGKSSYNSPLHF.

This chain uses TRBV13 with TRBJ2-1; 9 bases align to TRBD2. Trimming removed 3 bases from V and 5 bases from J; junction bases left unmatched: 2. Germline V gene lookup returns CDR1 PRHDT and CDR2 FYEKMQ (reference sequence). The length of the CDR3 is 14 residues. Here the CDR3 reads CASSLGLANNEQFF. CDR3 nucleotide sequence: TGTGCCAGCAGCTTGGGACTAGCTAACAATGAGCAGTTCTTC.

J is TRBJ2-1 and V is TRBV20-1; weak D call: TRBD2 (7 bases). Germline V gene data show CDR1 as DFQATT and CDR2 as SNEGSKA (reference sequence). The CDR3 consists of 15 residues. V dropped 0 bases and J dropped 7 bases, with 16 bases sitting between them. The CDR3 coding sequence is TGCAGTGCTAGAGATCTAGGGGGGGGATTTAATGAGCAGTTCTTC. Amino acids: CSARDLGGGFNEQFF.

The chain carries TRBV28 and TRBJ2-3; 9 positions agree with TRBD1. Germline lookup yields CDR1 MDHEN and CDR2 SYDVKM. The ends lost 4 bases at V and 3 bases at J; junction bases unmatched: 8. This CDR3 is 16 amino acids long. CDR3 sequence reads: CASSSRDRVATDTQYF. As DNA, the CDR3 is TGTGCCAGCAGTTCAAGGGACAGGGTAGCTACAGATACGCAGTATTTT.

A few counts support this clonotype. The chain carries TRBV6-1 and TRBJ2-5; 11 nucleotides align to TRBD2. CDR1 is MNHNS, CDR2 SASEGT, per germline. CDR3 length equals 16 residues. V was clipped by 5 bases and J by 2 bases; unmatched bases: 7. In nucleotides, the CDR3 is TGTGCCAGCAGTTCCTTACTAGCGGGGGCACAAGAGACCCAGTACTTC. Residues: CASSSLLAGAQETQYF.

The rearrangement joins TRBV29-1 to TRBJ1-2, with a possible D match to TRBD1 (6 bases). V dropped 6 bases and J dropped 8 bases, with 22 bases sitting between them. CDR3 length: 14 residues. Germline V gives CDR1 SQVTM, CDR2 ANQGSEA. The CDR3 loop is CSVLTHGGPGGYTF. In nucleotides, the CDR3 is TGCAGCGTCCTCACCCATGGGGGCCCGGGAGGCTACACCTTC.

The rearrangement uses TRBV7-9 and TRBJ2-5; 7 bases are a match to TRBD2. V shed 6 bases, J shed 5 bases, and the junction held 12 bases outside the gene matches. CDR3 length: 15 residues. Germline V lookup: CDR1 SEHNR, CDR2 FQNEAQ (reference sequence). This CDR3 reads CASRIVAGAGETQYF. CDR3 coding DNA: TGTGCCAGCAGGATAGTGGCGGGAGCAGGGGAGACCCAGTACTTC.

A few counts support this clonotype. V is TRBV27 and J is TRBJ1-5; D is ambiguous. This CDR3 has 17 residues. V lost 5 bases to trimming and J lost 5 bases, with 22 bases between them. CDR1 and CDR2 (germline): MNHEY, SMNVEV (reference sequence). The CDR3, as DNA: TGTGCCAGCAGTCACGCGGTTGGCAATATCTTTGATCAGCCCCAGCATTTT. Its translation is CASSHAVGNIFDQPQHF.

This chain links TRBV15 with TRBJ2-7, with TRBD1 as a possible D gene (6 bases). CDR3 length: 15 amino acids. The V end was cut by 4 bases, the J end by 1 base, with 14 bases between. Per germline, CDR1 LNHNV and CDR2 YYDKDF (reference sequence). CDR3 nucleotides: TGTGCCACCAGCACACACCGGGACATTTCCTACGAGCAGTACTTC. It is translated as CATSTHRDISYEQYF.

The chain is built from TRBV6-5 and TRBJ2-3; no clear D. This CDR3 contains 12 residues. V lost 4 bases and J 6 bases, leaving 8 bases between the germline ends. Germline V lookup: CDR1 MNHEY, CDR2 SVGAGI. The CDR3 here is CASSLDHDTQYF. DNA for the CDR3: TGTGCCAGCAGTTTGGACCACGATACGCAGTATTTT.

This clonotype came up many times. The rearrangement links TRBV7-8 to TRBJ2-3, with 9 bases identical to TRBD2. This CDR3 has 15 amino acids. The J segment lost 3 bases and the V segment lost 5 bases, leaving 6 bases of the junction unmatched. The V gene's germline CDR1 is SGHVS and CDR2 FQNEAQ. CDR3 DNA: TGTGCCAGCAGCCAAGCGGGGGGCGGGACAGATACGCAGTATTTT. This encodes CASSQAGGGTDTQYF.